This T cell receptor beta chain was recovered during a study of blood T cell repertoires in COVID-19. TCRdb's copy holds only in-frame clones and misses some; the assay was immunoSEQ multiplex PCR. The sample consists of 100,000 to 150,000 clones, about 85% of them appearing once. The CDR3 length is 12 residues. The germline V gene has CDR1 MNHEY and CDR2 SMNVEV (reference sequence). V was shortened by 6 bases and J by 8 bases, with 10 bases between the two germline ends. The material sequenced was peripheral blood. The genes are TRBV27 and TRBJ1-4; TRBD1 might be the D (6 bases). The clonotype was recovered from a woman aged 80 or older with acute or convalescent COVID-19. This CDR3 is CASRTGGEKLFF. The CDR3 DNA reads TGTGCCAGCAGGACAGGCGGGGAAAAACTGTTTTTT.